A single T cell receptor beta chain is shown here with its context. The data belong to a study of blood T cell repertoires in COVID-19. Germline assignment: CDR1 MDHEN and CDR2 SYDVKM. The CDR3 sequence is 15 residues long. V lost 5 bases and J lost 5; bases outside the gene matches: 11. Under the authors' procedure: Amplified reference gene primers provided the basis for estimating nucleated cell counts. TCRdb's table, derived via immunoSEQ multiplex PCR, lists solely in-frame clones and lacks some. V and J calls and clone size are as listed in that table; D and trimming were resolved from the DNA. The repertoire holds roughly 200,000 clones, more than 80% seen once, with 5% to 8% in the top ten. Clinical history reported by participants formed the basis on which cohorts were assigned.

The receptor comes from a man in his forties or fifties who had recovered from COVID-19. The chain employs TRBV28 and TRBJ2-7, with 8 bases identical to TRBD2. Sequencing used PBMCs or T cells enriched from blood (not recorded which). The CDR3 is CASSPYPGLVDEQYF. Written as DNA, the CDR3 is TGTGCCAGCAGTCCTTATCCGGGACTAGTCGACGAGCAGTACTTC.